Presented here are 27 T cell receptor beta chains from one specimen sequenced in a study of blood T cell repertoires in COVID-19. TCRdb keeps only in-frame clones here, not all; method: immunoSEQ multiplex PCR. Seen here are 100,000 to 150,000 clones, around nine tenths observed once, and the top ten hold about 4.4%. Sample: peripheral blood. The receptors were gathered from a man aged 60 to 69 with COVID-19, enrolled during active disease.

This chain joins TRBV5-1 and TRBJ1-1, with a weak D call TRBD1 (6 bases). Deletions cut 4 bases from V and 3 bases from J, with 34 bases between. Germline values: CDR1 SGHRS, CDR2 YFSETQ. The CDR3 spans 21 residues. In DNA form, the CDR3 reads TGCGCCAGCAGCCCGGCCTCTACGGGGGGCGTCATACCCCCAATCCACACTGAAGCTTTCTTT. This sequence encodes CASSPASTGGVIPPIHTEAFF.

This chain joins TRBV4-3 and TRBJ2-3; D remains unclear. Germline-derived CDR1 and CDR2 are LGHNA and YSLEER. The V end lost 1 base, the J end lost 5 bases, and 10 bases lay between the germline ends. CDR3 length equals 14 residues. The CDR3 reads CASSQGESKDTQYF. The CDR3 region has the DNA TGCGCCAGCAGCCAAGGAGAGTCGAAAGATACGCAGTATTTT.

The chain couples TRBV18 to TRBJ2-5; D is possibly TRBD1 (6 bases). The CDR3 has 15 residues. With 3 bases removed from V and 4 bases from J, the gap between germline ends came to 15 bases. Germline-derived CDR1 and CDR2 are KGHSH and LQKENI. The CDR3 loop is CASSPARGKGETQYF. In DNA form, the CDR3 reads TGTGCCAGCTCACCTGCCAGGGGAAAAGGAGAGACCCAGTACTTC.

The chain is built from TRBV2 and TRBJ2-1; tentatively, D is TRBD1 (5 bases). Per the germline V gene, CDR1 is SNHLY and CDR2 is FYNNEI. V lost 7 bases to trimming and J lost 10 bases, with 14 bases between them. This CDR3 is 12 amino acids long. For the CDR3, the DNA is TGTGCCAGCAAGGTCGCAGGGTGGGAGCAGTTCTTC. It codes for CASKVAGWEQFF.

This clone was detected once. The CDR3 bases are TGTGCCAGCAGCTTAGTTTCAGCCGGCCGGGGCCAAGAGACCCAGTACTTC. It is translated as CASSLVSAGRGQETQYF. The V gene is TRBV7-2, the J gene TRBJ2-5; possible D gene TRBD2, 5 bases. Per germline, CDR1 SGHTA and CDR2 FQGNSA. The CDR3 consists of 17 residues. The V and J ends lost 1 base and 1 base respectively, with 16 bases between them. The variable domain in full, with the rest retrieved from reference TRBV7-2 and TRBJ2-5, is GAGVSQSPSNKVTEKGKDVELRCDPISGHTALYWYRQSLGQGLEFLIYFQGNSAPDKSGLPSDRFSAERTGGSVSTLTIQRTQQEDSAVYLCASSLVSAGRGQETQYFGPGTRLLVL.

The gene calls are TRBV29-1 and TRBJ1-2; D is unresolved. Looked up from germline, CDR1 is SQVTM and CDR2 is ANQGSEA. The V end lost 3 bases, the J end lost 0 bases, and 8 bases lay between the germline ends. The CDR3 consists of 13 residues. DNA of the CDR3: TGCAGCGTTGAGTTGGGCACTAACTATGGCTACACCTTC. The encoded protein is CSVELGTNYGYTF.

This rearrangement joins TRBV6-2 or TRBV6-3 to TRBJ1-1; TRBD1 might be the D (5 bases). V lost 0 bases to trimming and J lost 1 base, with 9 bases between them. In germline, CDR1 is MNHEY, CDR2 SVGEGT. The CDR3 contains 15 residues. The CDR3 loop is CASSYSGGGNTEAFF. The CDR3 DNA follows: TGTGCCAGCAGTTACTCCGGGGGGGGGAACACTGAAGCTTTCTTT.

A single count supports this clone. This chain joins TRBV6-5 and TRBJ1-5, with TRBD1 as a possible D gene (5 bases). V was pared by 8 bases and J by 4 bases, with 12 bases between. The germline V gene has CDR1 MNHEY and CDR2 SVGAGI. This CDR3 is 13 amino acids long. CDR3 nucleotide sequence: TGTGCCAGCGGGGGACGGGAGAATCAGCCCCAGCATTTT. It codes for CASGGRENQPQHF.

This chain connects TRBV4-1 to TRBJ1-5; D perhaps matches TRBD1 (6 bases). CDR1 and CDR2 (germline): MGHRA, YSYEKL. V dropped 2 bases and J dropped 6 bases, with 20 bases sitting between them. The CDR3 is made up of 17 amino acids. DNA of the CDR3: TGCGCCAGCAGCCAACCCAGGGGACCTCGACCCGGTCAGCCCCAGCATTTT. It translates to CASSQPRGPRPGQPQHF.

The chain couples TRBV6-2 or TRBV6-3 to TRBJ2-3, with D maybe TRBD2 (6 bases). The CDR3 sequence is 13 residues long. Germline CDR1 MNHEY, CDR2 SVGEGT. V shed 6 bases and J shed 6 bases, with 13 bases lying between them. The CDR3 region has the DNA TGTGCCAGCAGCGGACTACCCAGGGATACGCAGTATTTT. Encoded protein: CASSGLPRDTQYF.

This clone was seen just once. V and J are TRBV11-2 and TRBJ1-3; unclear D gene. Per the germline V gene, CDR1 is SGHAT and CDR2 is FQNNGV. The CDR3 consists of 12 residues. The ends were cut back, 2 bases at V and 8 bases at J, with 7 bases in the middle. The CDR3 region has the DNA TGTGCCAGCAGCTTACTAAGTGACACCATATATTTT. The encoded protein is CASSLLSDTIYF.

The CDR3 region has the DNA TGTGCCAGCAGCGTAGCTACTTCAGAAAGCAGGGACACTGAAGCTTTCTTT. This gives the protein CASSVATSESRDTEAFF. The chain recombines TRBV9 with TRBJ1-1, with D perhaps matching TRBD1 (5 bases). This CDR3 spans 17 amino acids. CDR1 and CDR2 (germline): SGDLS, YYNGEE. V lost 0 bases, J lost 3 bases, and 18 bases lay in between.

V and J are TRBV6-5 and TRBJ2-5; 9 bases are shared with TRBD1. Trimming took 2 bases from V and 2 from J; bases not matched to a gene: 3. Germline V gives CDR1 MNHEY, CDR2 SVGAGI. This CDR3 spans 15 amino acids. In DNA form, the CDR3 reads TGTGCCAGCAGTTACCCGGGACAGGGACAAGAGACCCAGTACTTC. Residues: CASSYPGQGQETQYF.

The rearrangement joins TRBV28 to TRBJ2-5; TRBD1 aligns across 9 bases. Germline CDR1 and CDR2: MDHEN and SYDVKM. The CDR3 totals 13 residues. The V and J ends lost 6 bases and 5 bases, in that order; junction bases with no gene match: 4. The CDR3 DNA follows: TGTGCCAGCAGGGGGACAGGGATTGAGACCCAGTACTTC. It codes for CASRGTGIETQYF.

The CDR3 sequence is CASSSRTGTNEKLFF. The CDR3 coding sequence is TGTGCCAGCAGCTCCAGGACAGGAACTAATGAAAAACTGTTTTTT. This sequence joins TRBV7-2 and TRBJ1-4, with TRBD1 matching over 7 bases. CDR3 size: 15 residues. Trimming took 4 bases from V and 1 from J; bases not matched to a gene: 3. Germline-derived CDR1 and CDR2 are SGHTA and FQGNSA.

The genes are TRBV30 and TRBJ1-1, with 8 bases aligning to TRBD1. There are 11 residues in the CDR3. Losses at the gene ends were 1 base for V and 12 bases for J; bases not matched to a gene: 4. The germline V gene has CDR1 GTSNPN and CDR2 SVGIG (reference sequence). Written as DNA, the CDR3 is TGTGCCTGGAGTGCGGACAGGGTCCCTTTCTTT. Translation gives CAWSADRVPFF. Supplemented by reference TRBV30 and TRBJ1-1, the full variable domain reads SQTIHQWPATLVQPVGSPLSLECTVEGTSNPNLYWYRQAAGRGLQLLFYSVGIGQISSEVPQNLSASRPQDRQFILSSKKLLLSDSGFYLCAWSADRVPFFGQGTRLTVV.

The chain carries TRBV5-4 and TRBJ1-2, with 7 nucleotides matching TRBD1. The germline gives CDR1 SGHNT, CDR2 YYREEE (reference sequence). V dropped 4 bases and J dropped 8; count of bases not matched to a gene: 5. This CDR3 has 12 residues. Written as DNA, the CDR3 is TGTGCCAGCAGCCAGACAGGGTACGGCTACACCTTC. Amino acid sequence: CASSQTGYGYTF. Using reference TRBV5-4 and TRBJ1-2 for the parts outside the CDR3, the full variable domain is ETGVTQSPTHLIKTRGQQVTLRCSSQSGHNTVSWYQQALGQGPQFIFQYYREEENGRGNFPPRFSGLQFPNYSSELNVNALELDDSALYLCASSQTGYGYTFGSGTRLTVV.

The chain couples TRBV30 to TRBJ2-3, with D possibly being TRBD1 (5 bases). Germline CDR1 reads GTSNPN; CDR2 reads SVGIG (reference sequence). The CDR3 runs to 13 residues. V lost 5 bases and J lost 5, with 14 bases in between. The DNA of the CDR3 is TGTGCCTGGGCGACAGACGGTCTAGATACGCAGTATTTT. It encodes CAWATDGLDTQYF.

This clone was recorded once. The rearrangement joins TRBV28 to TRBJ1-2; a possible D gene is TRBD1 (5 bases). Germline values: CDR1 MDHEN, CDR2 SYDVKM. This CDR3 region has 16 residues. V lost 3 bases, J lost 7 bases, and 21 bases lay in between. CDR3 sequence: CASSFGGTFTYSGYTF. CDR3 in DNA: TGTGCCAGCAGTTTTGGAGGGACCTTCACTTATAGTGGCTACACCTTC.

The chain recombines TRBV9 with TRBJ1-2; no firm D call. Germline V gene sequence: CDR1 SGDLS, CDR2 YYNGEE. The V end lost 0 bases, the J end lost 7 bases, and 7 bases lay between the germline ends. This CDR3 contains 12 residues. The CDR3 region is CASSVGEGGYTF. CDR3 in DNA: TGTGCCAGCAGCGTAGGGGAGGGTGGCTACACCTTC.

The chain has TRBV5-1 and TRBJ1-6; TRBD1 agrees at 7 bases. CDR3 length: 18 amino acids. In germline, CDR1 is SGHRS, CDR2 YFSETQ. The junction had 10 bases not matched to a gene; V was cut back by 4 bases and J by 0 bases. The chain's CDR3 is CASSTEGQSSSYNSPLHF. DNA for the CDR3: TGCGCCAGCAGCACGGAGGGACAGTCGAGCTCCTATAATTCACCCCTCCACTTT.

The chain joins TRBV3-1 (or the pseudogene TRBV3-2) to TRBJ1-6; 8 bases map to TRBD1. Trimming at V came to 3 bases and at J to 0 bases, leaving 7 bases not matched to a gene. Per germline, CDR1 LGHDT and CDR2 YNNKEL (reference sequence). The CDR3 is made up of 18 amino acids. The CDR3, as DNA: TGTGCCAGCAGCCACAGGACAGGGCCGAGCTCCTATAATTCACCCCTCCACTTT. The encoded protein is CASSHRTGPSSYNSPLHF.

The V gene is TRBV10-1, the J gene TRBJ2-7; the D gene is possibly TRBD1 (5 bases). The CDR3 consists of 13 residues. Germline CDR1 reads WNHNN; CDR2 reads SYGVQD (reference sequence). Between the trimmed V and J ends, which lost 3 bases and 2 bases, there was a span of 8 bases. The CDR3 protein is CASSDRGTYEQYF. The CDR3 DNA sequence: TGCGCCAGCAGTGATAGGGGAACCTACGAGCAGTACTTC.

This clone was counted a few times. This chain links TRBV18 with TRBJ1-4; no firm D call. The CDR3 has 13 residues. V was cut by 8 bases and J by 4 bases, with 11 bases left in between. Germline-derived CDR1 and CDR2 are KGHSH and LQKENI. The chain's CDR3 is CASLASLNEKLFF. The CDR3 DNA follows: TGTGCCAGCCTAGCCAGCCTTAATGAAAAACTGTTTTTT.

The V and J genes are TRBV6-5 and TRBJ2-7; D unclear. With 6 bases removed from V and 7 bases from J, the gap between germline ends came to 13 bases. The germline gives CDR1 MNHEY, CDR2 SVGAGI. The CDR3 totals 12 residues. The CDR3 reads CASSRLTVEQYF. The CDR3 nucleotides are TGTGCCAGCAGCCGATTAACAGTAGAGCAGTACTTC.

This clone turned up a few times. In nucleotides, the CDR3 is TGTGCCATCAGTCCTCGTGAGAGCAACACTGAAGCTTTCTTT. It specifies CAISPRESNTEAFF. V and J are TRBV10-3 and TRBJ1-1; D gene ambiguous. The CDR3 runs 14 residues. Germline values: CDR1 ENHRY, CDR2 SYGVKD. V lost 5 bases to trimming and J lost 2 bases, with 12 bases between them.

The chain combines TRBV7-9 with TRBJ1-6, with 7 bases that match TRBD1. The germline V gene has CDR1 SEHNR and CDR2 FQNEAQ (reference sequence). This CDR3 spans 13 amino acids. V was clipped by 5 bases and J by 12 bases; unmatched bases: 7. The CDR3 nucleotides are TGTGCCAGCAGCCCGGACTCAGGGGGACCCCTCCACTTT. This codes for CASSPDSGGPLHF.